The 3 T cell receptor beta chains presented below share a single source sample, sequenced in a study of T cell responses to AZD1222 COVID-19 vaccine. Generated by immunoSEQ multiplex PCR, the TCRdb table keeps only in-frame clones and is missing some. The sample holds tens of thousands of clones, around 89% seen once. Source: peripheral blood, taken on day 0 of AZD1222 vaccination. These receptors came from an adult in good health.

The rearrangement links TRBV6-5 to TRBJ1-1, with D tentatively TRBD1 (5 bases). The ends were cut back, 2 bases at V and 5 bases at J, with 12 bases in the middle. The CDR3 spans 14 residues. Germline CDR1 reads MNHEY; CDR2 reads SVGAGI. CDR3 region: CASSYRGVVTEAFF. The CDR3 region has the DNA TGTGCCAGCAGTTACAGGGGCGTAGTAACTGAAGCTTTCTTT.

The CDR3 here is CASSPRGLATDTQYF. The CDR3 bases are TGTGCCAGCAGCCCCCGAGGACTAGCTACAGATACGCAGTATTTT. The rearrangement uses TRBV3-1 (or the pseudogene TRBV3-2) and TRBJ2-3; 8 bases are a match to TRBD2. There are 15 residues in the CDR3. V was pared by 4 bases and J by 3 bases, with 6 bases of the junction left unmatched. The germline V gene has CDR1 LGHDT and CDR2 YNNKEL (reference sequence).

This chain uses TRBV19 with TRBJ2-1; 9 bases agree with TRBD2. The junction had 20 bases not matched to a gene; V was cut back by 3 bases and J by 5 bases. CDR1 is LNHDA and CDR2 is SQIVND in the germline V gene (reference sequence). The CDR3 has 20 residues. This CDR3 reads CASSISGLASGMGIHNEQFF. The CDR3 DNA is TGTGCCAGTAGTATTTCTGGTCTCGCTAGCGGGATGGGAATTCACAATGAGCAGTTCTTC.